This TCR beta chain was retrieved from a study of blood T cell repertoires in COVID-19. Overall study: The United States, Italy and Spain provided the acute and convalescent COVID-19 samples. Sources were T cells, B-cell-depleted T cells, or PBMCs; the material itself was cDNA or gDNA.

V shed 6 bases and J shed 0 bases, with 9 bases lying between them. This CDR3 is 14 amino acids long. Germline CDR1 is MNHEY and CDR2 is SVGAGI. Generated by immunoSEQ multiplex PCR, the TCRdb table keeps only in-frame clones and is missing some. This sample has fewer than 500,000 clones, with more than 65% found just once. The receptor's source is a human donor with acute or convalescent COVID-19. The donor label of this sample is uncertain. The specimen sequenced was peripheral blood. The V gene is TRBV6-5, the J gene TRBJ1-5; the D gene is possibly TRBD1 (5 bases). The CDR3 region has the DNA TGTGCCAGCAGAGACAGAAATAGCAATCAGCCCCAGCATTTT. Translation: CASRDRNSNQPQHF.